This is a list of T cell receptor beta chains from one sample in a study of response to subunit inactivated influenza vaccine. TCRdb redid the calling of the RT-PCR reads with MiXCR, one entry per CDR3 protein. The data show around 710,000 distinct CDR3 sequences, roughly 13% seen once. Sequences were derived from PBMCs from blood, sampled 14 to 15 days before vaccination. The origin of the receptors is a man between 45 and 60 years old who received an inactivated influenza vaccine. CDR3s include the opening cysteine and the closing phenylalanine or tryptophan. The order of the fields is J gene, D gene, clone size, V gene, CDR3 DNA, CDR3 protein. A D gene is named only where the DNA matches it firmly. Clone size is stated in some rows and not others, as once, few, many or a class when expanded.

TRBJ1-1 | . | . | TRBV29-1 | TGCAGCGTTGATGGGTTTAACACTGAAGCTTTCTTT | CSVDGFNTEAFF
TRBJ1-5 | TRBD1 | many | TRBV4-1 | TGCGCCAGCAGCCAAGATTGGACAGGGGAGAATCAGCCCCAGCATTTT | CASSQDWTGENQPQHF
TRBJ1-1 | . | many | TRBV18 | TGTGCCAGCTCAAGAAACCAGGGGCGAGGGAACACTGAAGCTTTCTTT | CASSRNQGRGNTEAFF
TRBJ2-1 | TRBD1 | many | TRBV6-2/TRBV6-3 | TGTGCCAGCAGTCCTGGACAGGCCACCTACAATGAGCAGTTCTTC | CASSPGQATYNEQFF
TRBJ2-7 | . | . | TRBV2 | TGTGCCAGCAACCAGGCCGACTACGAGCAGTACTTC | CASNQADYEQYF
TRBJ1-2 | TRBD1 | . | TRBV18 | TGTGCCAGCTCACCGGACAGGGATAATGGCTACACCTTC | CASSPDRDNGYTF
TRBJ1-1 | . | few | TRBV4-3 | TGCGCCAGCAGCTCGCGGTTCGGACGGGAAGCTTTCTTT | CASSSRFGREAFF
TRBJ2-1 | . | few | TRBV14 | TGTGCCAGCAGCCAAGTTCTCACGCGGAATGAGCAGTTCTTC | CASSQVLTRNEQFF
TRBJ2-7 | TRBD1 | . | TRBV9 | TGTGCCAGCAGCGCCGGGACAGGGCTGTACGAGCAGTACTTC | CASSAGTGLYEQYF
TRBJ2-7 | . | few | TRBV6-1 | TGTGCCAGCAGTGCCGGCCGGGGGCGACAGTACTTC | CASSAGRGRQYF
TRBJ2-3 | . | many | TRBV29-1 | TGCAGCGTTGAACGGGAGAACACAGATACGCAGTATTTT | CSVERENTDTQYF
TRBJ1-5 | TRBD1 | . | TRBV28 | TGTGCCAGCAGAAGACAGGGCCCAAGTCCCCAGCATTTT | CASRRQGPSPQHF
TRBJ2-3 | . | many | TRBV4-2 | TGTGCCAGCAGCCCGGGGTGGCCGCCTAGCACAGATACGCAGTATTTT | CASSPGWPPSTDTQYF
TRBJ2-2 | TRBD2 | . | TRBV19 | TGTGCCAGTAGCTCTAGCGGGAGGGCGACCGGGGAGCTGTTTTTT | CASSSSGRATGELFF
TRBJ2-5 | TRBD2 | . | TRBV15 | TGTGCCACCAGCAGATTGGCGGGCGGGGGGGGAGAAGAGACCCAGTACTTC | CATSRLAGGGGEETQYF
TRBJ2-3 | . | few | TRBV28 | TGTGCCAGCAGTTTTACGTCGTCTTTGGTGCGGGCCCTCACAGATACGCAGTATTTT | CASSFTSSLVRALTDTQYF
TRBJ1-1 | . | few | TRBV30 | TGTGCCTGGAGTGTGACAGCTGAAGCTTTCTTT | CAWSVTAEAFF
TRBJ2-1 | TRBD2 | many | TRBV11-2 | TGTGCCAGCAGCTTAGATCTTTTAGTGGGGGGGTACAATGAGCAGTTCTTC | CASSLDLLVGGYNEQFF
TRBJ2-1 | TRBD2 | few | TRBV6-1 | TGTGCCAGCAGGCCCGTGACTAGCGGGGACTACAATGAGCAGTTCTTC | CASRPVTSGDYNEQFF
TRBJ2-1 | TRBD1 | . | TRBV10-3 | TGTGCCATCAGTGCGCAGGGGGCTTTGTTCAACAATGAGCAGTTCTTC | CAISAQGALFNNEQFF
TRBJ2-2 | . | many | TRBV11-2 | TGTGCCAGCAGCTTAATGGGCAGCGGGGAGCTGTTTTTT | CASSLMGSGELFF
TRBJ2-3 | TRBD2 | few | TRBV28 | TGTGCCAGCAGTACTAGCGGGGTGATCGGGAGCACAGATACGCAGTATTTT | CASSTSGVIGSTDTQYF
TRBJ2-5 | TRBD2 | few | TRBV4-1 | TGCGCCAGCAGCCCAAGAGGGACTAGTACTTACGGGGAGACCCAGTACTTC | CASSPRGTSTYGETQYF
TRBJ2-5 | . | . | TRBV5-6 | TGTGCCAGCAGCCTAATGGCGGGGCGGGGACAAGAGACCCAGTACTTC | CASSLMAGRGQETQYF
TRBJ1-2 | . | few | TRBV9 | TGTGCCAGCAGCTACCTAAATTCTGGGGAGCTAGGCTACACCTTC | CASSYLNSGELGYTF
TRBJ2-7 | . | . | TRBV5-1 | TGCGCCAGCAACCGGAGGGGCGGGATCTCCTACGAGCAGTACTTC | CASNRRGGISYEQYF
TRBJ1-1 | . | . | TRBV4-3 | TGCGCCAGCAGCCAAGCCCCACCTGGGGGAACTGAAGCTTTCTTT | CASSQAPPGGTEAFF
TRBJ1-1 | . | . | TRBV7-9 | TGTGCCAGCAGCCCCGGAGGGGGTTGGAACACTGAAGCTTTCTTT | CASSPGGGWNTEAFF
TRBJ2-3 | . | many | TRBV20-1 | TGCAGTGGAACGAGGACAGAAGCCTCCACAGATACGCAGTATTTT | CSGTRTEASTDTQYF
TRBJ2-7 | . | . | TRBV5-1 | TGCGCCAGCAGCTTGGCCCCGATGGACACCTACGAGCAGTACTTC | CASSLAPMDTYEQYF
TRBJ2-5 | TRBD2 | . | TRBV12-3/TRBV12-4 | TGTGCCAGCAGTTTGGCATTCCACATAGCGGGGGACATCCAAGAGACCCAGTACTTC | CASSLAFHIAGDIQETQYF
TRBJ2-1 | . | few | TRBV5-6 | TGTGCCAGCAGCTCTGGGTTACACAATGAGCAGTTCTTC | CASSSGLHNEQFF
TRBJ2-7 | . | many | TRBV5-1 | TGCGCCAGCAGCCGTGCCCGCGAGCAGTACTTC | CASSRAREQYF
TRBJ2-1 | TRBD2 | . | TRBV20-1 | TGCAGTGCTAGAACTAGCGGGAGTGATGAGCAGTTCTTC | CSARTSGSDEQFF
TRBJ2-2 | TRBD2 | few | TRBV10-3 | TGTGCCATCAGCACTAGCGGGAGCTCGGGCGGGGAGCTGTTTTTT | CAISTSGSSGGELFF
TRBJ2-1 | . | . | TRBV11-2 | TGTGCCAGCAGCTTAGTTCGTCTGGACTACTCCACGTACAATGAGCAGTTCTTC | CASSLVRLDYSTYNEQFF
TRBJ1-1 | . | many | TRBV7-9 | TGTGCCAGCAGCCCCTCGACTGAAGCTTTCTTT | CASSPSTEAFF
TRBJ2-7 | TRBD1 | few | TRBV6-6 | TGTGCCAGCAGTTCAGGGGGCAGGTACGAGCAGTACTTC | CASSSGGRYEQYF
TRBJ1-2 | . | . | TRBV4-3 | TGCGCCAGCAGCCAGAGCGGGACATGGAGTAACTATGGCTACACCTTC | CASSQSGTWSNYGYTF
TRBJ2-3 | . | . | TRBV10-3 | TGTGCCATCAGGGGAGGACCCGGGACTAGCACAGATACGCAGTATTTT | CAIRGGPGTSTDTQYF
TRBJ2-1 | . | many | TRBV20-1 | TGCAGTGCTAGCGCGGTTAGCTCCTACAATGAGCAGTTCTTC | CSASAVSSYNEQFF
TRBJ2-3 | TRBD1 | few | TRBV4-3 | TGCGCCAGCAGCCAAGGGACAGGACCTTTAGATACGCAGTATTTT | CASSQGTGPLDTQYF
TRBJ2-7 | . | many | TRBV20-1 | TGCAGTGCTCGGGGCCTATCCTACGAGCAGTACTTC | CSARGLSYEQYF
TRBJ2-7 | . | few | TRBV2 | TGTGCCAGCACAAGGCCAGGTGGAGGACCCGAGCAGTACTTC | CASTRPGGGPEQYF
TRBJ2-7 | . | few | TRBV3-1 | TGTGCCAGCAGCCAATCGTGGACGGACAACTTTGCGCAGTACTTC | CASSQSWTDNFAQYF
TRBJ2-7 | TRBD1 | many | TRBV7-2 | TGTGCCAGCAGCTCCGGGACAGCGAGAACCTACGAGCAGTACTTC | CASSSGTARTYEQYF
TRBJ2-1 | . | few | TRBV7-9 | TGTGCCAGCAGCTTAGTAGCGTCCTACAATGAGCAGTTCTTC | CASSLVASYNEQFF
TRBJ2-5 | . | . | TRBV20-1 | TGCAGTGCCGAGTACCGGGACCGAACGGAAGAGACCCAGTACTTC | CSAEYRDRTEETQYF
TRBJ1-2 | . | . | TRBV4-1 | TGCGCCAGCAGCCAAGATTGGGGCAGGGAATCGGGTGGCTACACCTTC | CASSQDWGRESGGYTF
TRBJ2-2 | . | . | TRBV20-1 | TGCAGTGCTAGGGGTCCCGGGACTGAGAACACCGGGGAGCTGTTTTTT | CSARGPGTENTGELFF